One sample yielded the 10 T cell receptor beta chains listed below, sequenced in a study of cytomegalovirus exposure and HLA in healthy donors. PCR employed 60 Vbeta and 13 Jbeta primers. Generated by immunoSEQ multiplex PCR, the TCRdb table keeps only in-frame clones and is missing some. In the table there are tens of thousands of clones, around 80% of which are singletons. The sample comprised PBMCs. The receptors derive from a man aged 45-65 years in good health and CMV-seropositive.

This chain uses TRBV6-1 with TRBJ2-2, with a tentative D call TRBD2 (5 bases). CDR1 is MNHNS and CDR2 is SASEGT in the germline V gene. The length of the CDR3 is 14 residues. V was trimmed by 1 base and J by 6 bases, leaving 9 bases between them. The CDR3 spells CASSEDWGAGELFF. In nucleotides, the CDR3 is TGTGCCAGCAGTGAAGATTGGGGAGCCGGGGAGCTGTTTTTT.

The V gene is TRBV13, the J gene TRBJ1-3; no clear D gene. V lost 3 bases, J lost 0 bases, and 12 bases lay in between. The CDR3 is made up of 16 amino acids. Per the germline V gene, CDR1 is PRHDT and CDR2 is FYEKMQ (reference sequence). The CDR3 nucleotides are TGTGCCAGCAGCTTCGGGTCTAGAACCTCTGGAAACACCATATATTTT. Translating it yields CASSFGSRTSGNTIYF.

This chain uses TRBV2 with TRBJ2-3; 8 positions match TRBD2. CDR3 length: 16 amino acids. Germline V gene lookup returns CDR1 SNHLY and CDR2 FYNNEI. V lost 7 bases to trimming and J lost 3 bases; unmatched junction nucleotides: 12. The CDR3 DNA reads TGTGCCAGCACCGCAAATCGCGGCGGGGGGACAGATACGCAGTATTTT. Residues: CASTANRGGGTDTQYF.

V gene TRBV2 combines with J gene TRBJ2-5; weak D call: TRBD2 (6 bases). Trimming pared 3 bases from V and 4 bases from J, leaving 12 bases between. The CDR3 runs 14 residues. Germline assignment: CDR1 SNHLY and CDR2 FYNNEI. The CDR3 coding sequence is TGTGCCAGCAGTGATGGCCCCGGGGGAGAGACCCAGTACTTC. It specifies CASSDGPGGETQYF.

The rearrangement links TRBV9 to TRBJ1-2; D is possibly TRBD1 (5 bases). CDR3 size: 13 residues. Per germline, CDR1 SGDLS and CDR2 YYNGEE. V was cut by 6 bases and J by 7 bases, with 16 bases left in between. The CDR3: CASNSGGGFGYTF. The DNA of the CDR3 is TGTGCCAGCAACTCTGGGGGGGGGTTTGGCTACACCTTC.

The CDR3 DNA is TGTGCCAGTAGTAGCCGACAAAACAATCAGCCCCAGCATTTT. Protein product: CASSSRQNNQPQHF. The chain has TRBV19 and TRBJ1-5; no clear D. This CDR3 spans 14 amino acids. The germline V gene encodes CDR1 LNHDA and CDR2 SQIVND (reference sequence). Trimming took off 4 bases at V and 3 bases at J, with 10 bases between the two ends.

The V gene is TRBV9, the J gene TRBJ2-1; D may be TRBD1 (6 bases). CDR1 is SGDLS, CDR2 YYNGEE, per germline. V was cut by 7 bases and J by 0 bases, with 20 bases left in between. This CDR3 contains 17 residues. CDR3 residues: CASGWSATQGSYNEQFF. As DNA, the CDR3 is TGTGCCAGCGGGTGGTCGGCGACACAGGGCTCCTACAATGAGCAGTTCTTC. Using reference TRBV9 and TRBJ2-1 for the parts outside the CDR3, the full variable domain is DSGVTQTPKHLITATGQRVTLRCSPRSGDLSVYWYQQSLDQGLQFLIQYYNGEERAKGNILERFSAQQFPDLHSELNLSSLELGDSALYFCASGWSATQGSYNEQFFGPGTRLTVL.

The chain has TRBV14 and TRBJ2-7; 7 nucleotides align to TRBD2. This CDR3 comprises 17 residues. The germline V gene has CDR1 SGHDN and CDR2 FVKESK. V shed 6 bases, J shed 0 bases, and the junction held 14 bases outside the gene matches. CDR3 amino acids: CASSPGEERDFSYEQYF. In nucleotides, the CDR3 is TGTGCCAGCAGTCCCGGTGAGGAGCGGGACTTCTCCTACGAGCAGTACTTC.

V is TRBV11-1 and J is TRBJ2-7, with D unresolved. The length of the CDR3 is 13 residues. V dropped 3 bases and J dropped 6 bases, with 12 bases sitting between them. Per germline, CDR1 SGHAT and CDR2 FQDESV (reference sequence). In DNA form, the CDR3 reads TGTGCCAGCAGCTTGGTCCTAACCTCCGAGCAGTACTTC. Translated: CASSLVLTSEQYF.

This chain connects TRBV5-1 to TRBJ2-7; 8 positions agree with TRBD1. With 5 bases clipped from V and 2 bases from J, the junction kept 6 bases outside the gene matches. Germline CDR1 is SGHRS and CDR2 is YFSETQ. The CDR3 extends over 14 amino acids. The CDR3 loop reads CASSSTGVAYEQYF. For the CDR3, the DNA is TGCGCCAGCAGTTCGACAGGGGTCGCCTACGAGCAGTACTTC.